The T cell receptor beta chain described here comes from a study of cytomegalovirus exposure and HLA in healthy donors. Notes on the study in general: The study flagged 150 to 200 TCR beta chains as cytomegalovirus-associated.

Amplification used 60 Vbeta primers and 13 Jbeta primers. Here immunoSEQ multiplex PCR was the method, and the copy in TCRdb shows in-frame clones only, minus some. The data contain about 160,000 clones, about 64% of them singletons. As concerns this clone: Antigen specificity is unknown. Other DNA sequences within the sample encode an identical CDR3.

This CDR3 spans 15 amino acids. V was clipped by 3 bases and J by 5 bases; unmatched bases: 6. In germline, CDR1 is SGHTA, CDR2 FQGNSA. This clonotype originated in a woman aged 60 to 75 in good health and CMV-seropositive. V usage is TRBV7-2 and J usage is TRBJ2-5; 10 nucleotides align to TRBD2. The sample was PBMCs. The CDR3 nucleotides are TGTGCCAGCAGCTTGGCCCTAGCGGGGGCGGAGACCCAGTACTTC. It codes for CASSLALAGAETQYF.